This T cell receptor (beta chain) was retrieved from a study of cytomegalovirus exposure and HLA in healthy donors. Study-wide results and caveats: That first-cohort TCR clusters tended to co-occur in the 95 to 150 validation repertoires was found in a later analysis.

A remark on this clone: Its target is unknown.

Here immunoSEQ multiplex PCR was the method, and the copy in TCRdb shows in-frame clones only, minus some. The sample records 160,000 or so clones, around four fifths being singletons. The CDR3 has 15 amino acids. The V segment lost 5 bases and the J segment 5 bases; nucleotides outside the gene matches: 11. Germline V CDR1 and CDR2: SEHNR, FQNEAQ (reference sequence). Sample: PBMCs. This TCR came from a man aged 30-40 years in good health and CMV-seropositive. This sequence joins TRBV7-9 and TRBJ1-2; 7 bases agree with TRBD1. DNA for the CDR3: TGTGCCAGCAGCACTTCGGGACAGAACTTTTATGGCTACACCTTC. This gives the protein CASSTSGQNFYGYTF.